This is a list of T cell receptor beta chains from one sample in a study of cytomegalovirus exposure and HLA in healthy donors. The repertoire was sequenced with immunoSEQ multiplex PCR; TCRdb's copy has only in-frame clones and lacks some. The table has over 200,000 clones, about 78% seen once; the top ten hold approximately 3.8%. The sequenced material came from PBMCs. Receptors originate from a male donor in good health and CMV-seronegative. Both conserved end residues are part of each CDR3. The D gene is left open where the match is weak. Not all rows give a size; the values are once, few, many and, for expanded clones, a class.

V: TRBV5-8
D: -
size: once
J: TRBJ1-2
CDR3: CASSFQGHYYGYTF
DNA: TGTGCCAGCAGCTTCCAGGGCCACTACTATGGCTACACCTTC

V: TRBV13
D: -
size: -
J: TRBJ2-5
CDR3: CASSSDSQETQYF
DNA: TGTGCCAGCAGCTCGGACAGTCAAGAGACCCAGTACTTC

V: TRBV5-6
D: TRBD2
size: -
J: TRBJ2-7
CDR3: CASSPGLAGAVSEQYF
DNA: TGTGCCAGCAGCCCGGGACTAGCGGGAGCGGTTTCCGAGCAGTACTTC

V: TRBV5-1
D: -
size: -
J: TRBJ2-6
CDR3: CASTQGSGANVLTF
DNA: TGCGCCAGTACACAGGGCTCTGGGGCCAACGTCCTGACTTTC

V: TRBV10-1
D: TRBD1
size: -
J: TRBJ2-1
CDR3: CASSEVGQGAFEQFF
DNA: TGCGCCAGCAGCGAGGTGGGACAGGGGGCTTTTGAGCAGTTCTTC

V: TRBV7-9
D: -
size: -
J: TRBJ1-1
CDR3: CASSLGVGRGGTEAFF
DNA: TGTGCCAGCAGCTTAGGGGTGGGGAGGGGGGGCACTGAAGCTTTCTTT

V: TRBV18
D: -
size: -
J: TRBJ2-7
CDR3: CASSPRQYEQYF
DNA: TGTGCCAGCTCACCCCGACAGTACGAGCAGTACTTC

V: TRBV27
D: -
size: -
J: TRBJ2-3
CDR3: CASTLNGGRAPDTQYF
DNA: TGTGCCAGCACCTTAAATGGTGGCAGGGCCCCAGATACGCAGTATTTT

V: TRBV7-3
D: TRBD2
size: -
J: TRBJ2-1
CDR3: CASSPLGTSGTHEQFF
DNA: TGTGCCAGCAGCCCGTTGGGGACTAGCGGGACCCATGAGCAGTTCTTC

V: TRBV5-6
D: TRBD2
size: -
J: TRBJ2-1
CDR3: CASSTGLAELGNEQFF
DNA: TGTGCCAGCAGTACGGGACTAGCGGAGCTGGGGAATGAGCAGTTCTTC